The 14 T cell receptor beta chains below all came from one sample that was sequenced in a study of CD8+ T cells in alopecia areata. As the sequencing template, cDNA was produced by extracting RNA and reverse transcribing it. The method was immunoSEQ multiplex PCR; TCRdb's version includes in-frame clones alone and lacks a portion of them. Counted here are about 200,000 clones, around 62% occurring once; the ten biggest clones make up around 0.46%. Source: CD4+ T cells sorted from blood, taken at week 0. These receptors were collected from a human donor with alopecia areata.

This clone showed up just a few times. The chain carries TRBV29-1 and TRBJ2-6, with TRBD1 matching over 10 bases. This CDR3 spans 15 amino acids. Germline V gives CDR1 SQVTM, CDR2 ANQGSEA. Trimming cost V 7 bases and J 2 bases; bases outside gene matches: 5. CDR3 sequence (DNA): TGCAGCGCCAGGACAGGGGGAACTGGGGCCAACGTCCTGACTTTC. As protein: CSARTGGTGANVLTF.

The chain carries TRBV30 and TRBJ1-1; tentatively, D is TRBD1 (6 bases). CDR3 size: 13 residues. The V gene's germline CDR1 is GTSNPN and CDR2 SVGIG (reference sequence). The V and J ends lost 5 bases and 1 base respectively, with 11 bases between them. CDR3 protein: CAWGGTPNTEAFF. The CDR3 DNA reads TGTGCCTGGGGGGGGACACCGAACACTGAAGCTTTCTTT. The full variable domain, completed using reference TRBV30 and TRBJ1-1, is SQTIHQWPATLVQPVGSPLSLECTVEGTSNPNLYWYRQAAGRGLQLLFYSVGIGQISSEVPQNLSASRPQDRQFILSSKKLLLSDSGFYLCAWGGTPNTEAFFGQGTRLTVV.

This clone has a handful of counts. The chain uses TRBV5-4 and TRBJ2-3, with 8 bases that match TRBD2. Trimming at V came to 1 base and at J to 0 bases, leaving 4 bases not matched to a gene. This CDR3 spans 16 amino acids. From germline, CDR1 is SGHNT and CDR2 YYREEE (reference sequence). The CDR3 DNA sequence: TGTGCCAGCAGCTTGTGGAGCGGGGGAAGCACAGATACGCAGTATTTT. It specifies CASSLWSGGSTDTQYF. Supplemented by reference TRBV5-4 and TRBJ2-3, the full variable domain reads ETGVTQSPTHLIKTRGQQVTLRCSSQSGHNTVSWYQQALGQGPQFIFQYYREEENGRGNFPPRFSGLQFPNYSSELNVNALELDDSALYLCASSLWSGGSTDTQYFGPGTRLTVL.

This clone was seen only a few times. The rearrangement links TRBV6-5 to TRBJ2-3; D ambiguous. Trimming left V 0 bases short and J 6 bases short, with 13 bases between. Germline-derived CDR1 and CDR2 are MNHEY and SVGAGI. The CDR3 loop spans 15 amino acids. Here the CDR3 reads CASSYSMSKADTQYF. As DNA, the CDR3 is TGTGCCAGCAGTTACTCGATGTCTAAGGCGGATACGCAGTATTTT.

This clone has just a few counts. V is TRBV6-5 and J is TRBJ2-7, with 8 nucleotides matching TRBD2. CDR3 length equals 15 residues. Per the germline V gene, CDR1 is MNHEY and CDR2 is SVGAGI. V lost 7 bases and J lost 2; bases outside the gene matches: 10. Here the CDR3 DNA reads TGTGCCAGCAAAAGTGGTGGCGGGGGGACCTACGAGCAGTACTTC. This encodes CASKSGGGGTYEQYF.

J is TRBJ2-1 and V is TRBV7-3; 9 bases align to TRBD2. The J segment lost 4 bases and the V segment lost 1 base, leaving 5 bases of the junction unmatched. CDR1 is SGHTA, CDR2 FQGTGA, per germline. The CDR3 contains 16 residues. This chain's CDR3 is CASSLSSGGPYNEQFF. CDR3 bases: TGTGCCAGCAGCTTAAGTAGCGGGGGACCTTACAATGAGCAGTTCTTC. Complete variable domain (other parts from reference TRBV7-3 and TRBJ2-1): GAGVSQTPSNKVTEKGKYVELRCDPISGHTALYWYRQSLGQGPEFLIYFQGTGAADDSGLPNDRFFAVRPEGSVSTLKIQRTERGDSAVYLCASSLSSGGPYNEQFFGPGTRLTVL.

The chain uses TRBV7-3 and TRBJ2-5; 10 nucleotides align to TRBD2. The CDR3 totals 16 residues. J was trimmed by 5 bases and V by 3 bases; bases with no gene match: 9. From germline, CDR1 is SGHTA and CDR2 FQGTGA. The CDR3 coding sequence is TGTGCCAGCAGCTTGATAGCGGGAGGCGGGTTGGAGACCCAGTACTTC. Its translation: CASSLIAGGGLETQYF.

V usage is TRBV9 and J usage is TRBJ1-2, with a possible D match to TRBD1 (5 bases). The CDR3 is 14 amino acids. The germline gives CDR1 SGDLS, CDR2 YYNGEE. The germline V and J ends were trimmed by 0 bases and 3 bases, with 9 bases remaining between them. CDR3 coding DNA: TGTGCCAGCAGCGTAGCGGTGGGGGACTATGGCTACACCTTC. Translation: CASSVAVGDYGYTF.

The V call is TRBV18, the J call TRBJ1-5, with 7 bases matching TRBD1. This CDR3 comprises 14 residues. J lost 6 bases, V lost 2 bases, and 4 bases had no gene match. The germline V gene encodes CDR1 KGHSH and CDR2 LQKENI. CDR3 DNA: TGTGCCAGCTCACCAGAGGGGGCTCGTCAGCCCCAGCATTTT. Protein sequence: CASSPEGARQPQHF.

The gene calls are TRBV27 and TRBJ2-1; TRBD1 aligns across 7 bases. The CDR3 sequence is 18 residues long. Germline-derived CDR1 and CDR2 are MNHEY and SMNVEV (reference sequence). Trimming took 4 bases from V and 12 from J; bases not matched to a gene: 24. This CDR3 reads CASSSRGDRLPQTRGQFF. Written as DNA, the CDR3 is TGTGCCAGCAGTTCAAGAGGGGACAGACTTCCACAGACCAGAGGGCAGTTCTTC.

The CDR3 sequence is CASSTPGQSSYEQYF. CDR3 nucleotide sequence: TGCGCCAGCAGCACCCCCGGACAGAGCTCCTACGAGCAGTACTTC. The chain has TRBV4-1 and TRBJ2-7, with TRBD1 as a possible D gene (6 bases). The germline V gene encodes CDR1 MGHRA and CDR2 YSYEKL. Trimming pared 5 bases from V and 0 bases from J, leaving 14 bases between. This CDR3 contains 15 residues.

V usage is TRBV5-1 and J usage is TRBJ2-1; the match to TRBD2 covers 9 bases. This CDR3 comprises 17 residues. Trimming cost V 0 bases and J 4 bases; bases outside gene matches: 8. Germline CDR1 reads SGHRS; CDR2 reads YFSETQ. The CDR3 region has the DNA TGCGCCAGCAGCTTGGCCTCGACTAGCGGCAATTACAATGAGCAGTTCTTC. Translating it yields CASSLASTSGNYNEQFF.

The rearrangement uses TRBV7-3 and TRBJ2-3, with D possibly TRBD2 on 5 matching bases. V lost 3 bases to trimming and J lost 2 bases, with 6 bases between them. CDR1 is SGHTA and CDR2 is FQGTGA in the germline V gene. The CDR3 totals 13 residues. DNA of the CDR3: TGTGCCAGCAGCTTCGGGAACACAGATACGCAGTATTTT. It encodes CASSFGNTDTQYF.

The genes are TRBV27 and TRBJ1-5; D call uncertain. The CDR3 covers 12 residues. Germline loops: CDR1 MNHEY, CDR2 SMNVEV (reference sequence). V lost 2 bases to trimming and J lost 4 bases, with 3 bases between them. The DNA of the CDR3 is TGTGCCAGCAGTTTAGGGAATCAGCCCCAGCATTTT. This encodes CASSLGNQPQHF.